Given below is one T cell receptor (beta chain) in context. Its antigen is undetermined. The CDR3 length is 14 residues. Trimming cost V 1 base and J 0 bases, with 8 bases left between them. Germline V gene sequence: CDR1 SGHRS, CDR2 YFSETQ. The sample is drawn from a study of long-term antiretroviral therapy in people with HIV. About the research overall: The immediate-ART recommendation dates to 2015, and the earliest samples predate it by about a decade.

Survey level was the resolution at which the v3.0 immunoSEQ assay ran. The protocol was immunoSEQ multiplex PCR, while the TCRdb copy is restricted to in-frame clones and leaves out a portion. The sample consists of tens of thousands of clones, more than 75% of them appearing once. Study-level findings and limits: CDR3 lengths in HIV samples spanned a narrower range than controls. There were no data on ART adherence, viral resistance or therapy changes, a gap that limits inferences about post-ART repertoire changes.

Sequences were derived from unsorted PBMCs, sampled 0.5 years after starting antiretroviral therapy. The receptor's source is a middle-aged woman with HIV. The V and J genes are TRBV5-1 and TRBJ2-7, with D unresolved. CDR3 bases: TGCGCCAGCAGCTTGAGTGGGTTCTCCTACGAGCAGTACTTC. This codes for CASSLSGFSYEQYF.